These T cell receptor beta chains were read from a single sample in a study of graft-versus-host responses after intestinal transplantation. Libraries were prepared by immunoSEQ multiplex PCR; TCRdb keeps only in-frame clonotypes and omits some of them. The table records 11,000 to 15,000 clones, approximately 38% of them present only once. This specimen consisted of alloreactive CD8+ T cells from a mixed lymphocyte reaction culture, obtained before intestinal transplant. These receptors were collected from a human patient who received an intestinal transplant. CDR3s include the opening cysteine and the closing phenylalanine or tryptophan. The D gene is left open where the match is weak. Size is stated for part of the rows, as once, few or many counts, or as a class when the clone is expanded.

TRBJ2-3 | TRBV30 | TRBD2 | NA | TGTGCCTGGAGTGTAGCGGGAGGCACAGATACGCAGTATTTT | CAWSVAGGTDTQYF
TRBJ2-7 | TRBV28 | NA | NA | TGTGCCAGCAGTTTGGGGGCCTCCTACGAGCAGTACTTC | CASSLGASYEQYF
TRBJ2-2 | TRBV19 | NA | few | TGTGCCAGTAGTTCGGGGGCCGGGGAGCTGTTTTTT | CASSSGAGELFF
TRBJ2-7 | TRBV4-1 | TRBD2 | NA | TGCGCCAGCAGCCAAGATTCGCGGGGGTGGTACGAGCAGTACTTC | CASSQDSRGWYEQYF
TRBJ2-2 | TRBV27 | TRBD1 | few | TGTGCCAGCAGTTTGACAGGGACCGGGGAGCTGTTTTTT | CASSLTGTGELFF
TRBJ2-7 | TRBV29-1 | TRBD1 | NA | TGCAGCGTTGAAGTCCCAGGACAGGGGTACTACGAGCAGTACTTC | CSVEVPGQGYYEQYF
TRBJ2-7 | TRBV4-1 | TRBD1 | few | TGCGCCAGCAGCCCCCGGGACAGCAACTACGAGCAGTACTTC | CASSPRDSNYEQYF
TRBJ2-7 | TRBV4-1 | TRBD2 | few | TGCGCCAGCAGCCACAGCCTAGCGGGGGGTCCCTTCGAGCAGTACTTC | CASSHSLAGGPFEQYF
TRBJ2-2 | TRBV9 | NA | NA | TGTGCCAGCAGCGTAGAAGGAGACACCGGGGAGCTGTTTTTT | CASSVEGDTGELFF
TRBJ1-6 | TRBV6-1 | NA | few | TGTGCCAGCAGTTATTACCAGTACGATTCACCCCTCCACTTT | CASSYYQYDSPLHF
TRBJ2-3 | TRBV30 | NA | NA | TGTGCCTGGACTACGGGACTTGCAAGGGCAGATACGCAGTATTTT | CAWTTGLARADTQYF